This T cell receptor beta chain was identified during a study of T cells in Graves' hyperthyroidism and ophthalmopathy. The hyperthyroidism patients had all been newly diagnosed, and their disease duration was under 2 months. Their ages ranged from 18 to 65 years. J gave up 6 bases and V 4 bases, and 14 bases lay outside the gene matches. The germline gives CDR1 SGHNT, CDR2 YYREEE (reference sequence). CDR3 length equals 16 residues. About this clonotype itself: Its matching antigen is unknown.

Study observations and caveats: Ophthalmopathy and stable hyperthyroidism were told apart by a 13 V-J model.

TCR beta CDR3 region amplification was performed from RNA transcripts. The HTBI primer set served for first-round RT-PCR of the TCR CDR3. TCRdb reprocessed the multiplex PCR reads via MiXCR and lists one record per CDR3 protein. The sample has about 620,000 distinct CDR3 sequences; roughly 15% are singletons. The sequence was obtained from a woman aged 25 to 39 with Graves' hyperthyroidism. The V call is TRBV5-4, the J call TRBJ2-7; TRBD2 agrees at 9 bases. The sequencing input was blood. CDR3 amino acids: CASSRRQIAGAGEQYF. CDR3 DNA: TGTGCCAGCAGCCGACGACAAATAGCGGGAGCGGGCGAGCAGTACTTC.